The 26 T cell receptor beta chains in this list originate from one sample, sequenced in a study of blood T cell repertoires in COVID-19 (dated by TCRdb to 2018 to 2021). Library prep was done by the immunoSEQ multiplex PCR assay. Imported from immuneACCESS, the table was reduced by TCRdb to in-frame sequences with V and J called. These copies leave out some clones; in studies compared against another copy, an unresolved V gene accounts for under half, and the cause of the remainder is not known. The sample table contains around 230,000 clones; only one count was recorded for 70% to 90% of them. Clones ranked in the top ten supply roughly 2.3% of the sample. The specimen was PBMCs or T cells enriched from blood (not recorded which). The receptors stem from a woman in her forties with acute COVID-19.

This clone came up once. The V gene is TRBV6-2 or TRBV6-3, the J gene TRBJ1-1; D might be TRBD1 (6 bases). The CDR3 is 15 residues long. V shed 4 bases and J shed 0 bases, with 12 bases lying between them. Per the germline V gene, CDR1 is MNHEY and CDR2 is SVGEGT. The CDR3 DNA is TGTGCCAGCAGTTTATCAGGGGCCTTGAACACTGAAGCTTTCTTT. Translated, it gives CASSLSGALNTEAFF.

Details on this clone: The junction departs from the called germline gene at one end, perhaps through a read error. The CDR3 here is CASSPGVGDGRTGELFF. CDR3 nucleotide sequence: TGTGCTAGCAGCCCGGGGGTCGGCGACGGGAGGACCGGGGAGCTGTTTTTT. The chain carries TRBV7-7 and TRBJ2-2; 7 bases align to TRBD2. CDR1 is SSHAT and CDR2 is FNYEAQ in the germline V gene (reference sequence). The CDR3 runs 17 residues.

This clone was counted between two and nine times. This chain connects TRBV9 to TRBJ2-7; D is possibly TRBD2 (5 bases). The CDR3 contains 14 residues. Germline values: CDR1 SGDLS, CDR2 YYNGEE. Trimming removed 0 bases at V and 7 bases at J, with 14 bases between. The CDR3 DNA reads as TGTGCCAGCAGCGTAGAAGCCGCGGGTACGGAGCAGTACTTC. The encoded protein is CASSVEAAGTEQYF.

The chain links TRBV30 to TRBJ2-3; no definite D call. Germline V CDR1 and CDR2: GTSNPN, SVGIG (reference sequence). The CDR3 extends over 13 amino acids. Deletions cut 0 bases from V and 8 bases from J, with 12 bases between. This chain's CDR3 is CAWSVISLGTQYF. The DNA for the CDR3 is TGTGCCTGGAGTGTAATTAGCCTGGGTACGCAGTATTTT.

The chain carries TRBV5-1 and TRBJ2-5; a weak D match, TRBD1 (5 bases). The CDR3 is 13 residues long. The germline V gene encodes CDR1 SGHRS and CDR2 YFSETQ. V shed 1 base and J shed 1 base, with 5 bases lying between them. The CDR3 nucleotides are TGCGCCAGCAGCTTGCAGGGCCAAGAGACCCAGTACTTC. It translates to CASSLQGQETQYF.

The chain links TRBV9 to TRBJ2-5, with a tentative D call TRBD2 (5 bases). Germline values: CDR1 SGDLS, CDR2 YYNGEE. The CDR3 is 12 amino acids. Trimming cost V 0 bases and J 5 bases, with 5 bases left between them. Here the CDR3 reads CASSVAGETQYF. For the CDR3, the DNA is TGTGCCAGCAGCGTAGCGGGGGAGACCCAGTACTTC.

This rearrangement joins TRBV4-1 to TRBJ2-5; no firm D call. The germline CDR1 and CDR2 sequences are MGHRA and YSYEKL. The CDR3 runs to 17 residues. Trimming cost V 2 bases and J 8 bases, with 24 bases left between them. The CDR3 reads CASSQIFLSDGLSTQYF. The CDR3 DNA follows: TGCGCCAGCAGCCAAATTTTTTTATCAGATGGGCTCTCAACCCAGTACTTC.

The rearrangement joins TRBV6-5 to TRBJ2-7, with a weak D call TRBD1 (6 bases). Trimming shortened V by 6 bases and J by 3 bases, and 18 bases separated the two germline ends. Germline V gene sequence: CDR1 MNHEY, CDR2 SVGAGI. The CDR3 contains 15 residues. The CDR3 loop is CASRLTRQAHYEQYV. In nucleotides, the CDR3 is TGTGCCAGCAGACTAACGAGACAGGCCCACTACGAGCAGTACGTC.

The chain employs TRBV13 and TRBJ2-1; 7 bases align to TRBD2. Trimming at V came to 0 bases and at J to 6 bases, leaving 5 bases not matched to a gene. CDR1 PRHDT and CDR2 FYEKMQ come from the germline V gene (reference sequence). The CDR3 is made up of 15 amino acids. The CDR3 DNA sequence: TGTGCCAGCAGCTTAGGGTGGGACTACTCCAATGAGCAGTTCTTC. This gives the protein CASSLGWDYSNEQFF.

J is TRBJ1-1 and V is TRBV7-8, with unresolved D. The V end lost 1 base, the J end lost 3 bases, and 9 bases lay between the germline ends. This CDR3 has 14 residues. The germline gives CDR1 SGHVS, CDR2 FQNEAQ. In DNA, the CDR3 is TGTGCCAGCAGCTTAGATGAGGCCGACACTGAAGCTTTCTTT. Its protein product is CASSLDEADTEAFF.

The V and J genes are TRBV30 and TRBJ2-5; 7 bases are a match to TRBD2. The germline gives CDR1 GTSNPN, CDR2 SVGIG (reference sequence). The CDR3 runs 12 residues. The V gene end was trimmed by 7 bases and the J gene end by 7 bases; junction bases not matched to a gene: 9. This CDR3 reads CALEGAGWTQYF. CDR3 nucleotide sequence: TGTGCCTTAGAGGGAGCGGGATGGACCCAGTACTTC.

V and J are TRBV19 and TRBJ2-7; TRBD1 might be the D (6 bases). Trimming removed 3 bases at V and 2 bases at J, with 14 bases between. The CDR3 contains 15 residues. The germline CDR1 and CDR2 sequences are LNHDA and SQIVND (reference sequence). CDR3 DNA: TGTGCCAGTAGTATCCCAGGGGACCCCCCCTACGAGCAGTACTTC. This gives the protein CASSIPGDPPYEQYF.

This clone was detected once. The chain has TRBV5-1 and TRBJ1-3, with D possibly TRBD1 on 6 matching bases. The V and J ends lost 5 bases and 1 base respectively, with 13 bases between them. The germline CDR1 and CDR2 sequences are SGHRS and YFSETQ. This CDR3 comprises 15 residues. The chain's CDR3 is CASRPTGLSGNTIYF. CDR3 DNA sequence: TGCGCCAGCAGGCCCACAGGGTTGTCTGGAAACACCATATATTTT.

The chain has TRBV2 and TRBJ2-6; 7 bases map to TRBD2. After removal of 4 bases from V and 2 bases from J, the junction contained 5 bases not matched to a gene. Germline V gene sequence: CDR1 SNHLY, CDR2 FYNNEI. This CDR3 spans 16 amino acids. This CDR3 is CASSVRSGTGANVLTF. The CDR3 bases are TGTGCCAGCAGTGTCCGAAGCGGGACTGGGGCCAACGTCCTGACTTTC. Combining the CDR3 with reference TRBV2 and TRBJ2-6 gives the whole variable domain EPEVTQTPSHQVTQMGQEVILRCVPISNHLYFYWYRQILGQKVEFLVSFYNNEISEKSEIFDDQFSVERPDGSNFTLKIRSTKLEDSAMYFCASSVRSGTGANVLTFGAGSRLTVL.

The rearrangement links TRBV11-3 to TRBJ2-5, with 8 bases that match TRBD2. This CDR3 has 14 residues. Germline loops: CDR1 SGHNT, CDR2 YENEEA. With V trimmed by 5 bases and J by 5 bases, 7 bases remained unmatched. The CDR3 coding sequence is TGTGCCAGCAGCCCGTGGCGGGAGGCGGAGACCCAGTACTTC. It is translated as CASSPWREAETQYF. The full variable domain, its missing parts supplied by reference TRBV11-3 and TRBJ2-5, is EAGVVQSPRYKIIEKKQPVAFWCNPISGHNTLYWYLQNLGQGPELLIRYENEEAVDDSQLPKDRFSAERLKGVDSTLKIQPAELGDSAVYLCASSPWREAETQYFGPGTRLLVL.

The chain uses TRBV27 and TRBJ1-1; possibly TRBD1 for D (5 bases). Trimming took off 11 bases at V and 1 base at J, with 17 bases between the two ends. The CDR3 runs to 14 residues. Germline CDR1 is MNHEY and CDR2 is SMNVEV (reference sequence). CDR3 nucleotides: TGTGCCCTTGGGGCGGGGCGGGCGAACACTGAAGCTTTCTTT. Amino acids: CALGAGRANTEAFF.

V and J are TRBV7-6 and TRBJ2-3; 10 nucleotides agree with TRBD2. Germline V gives CDR1 SGHVS, CDR2 FNYEAQ. The ends lost 1 base at V and 6 bases at J; junction bases unmatched: 1. This CDR3 is 14 amino acids long. This chain's CDR3 is CASSLGSGRDTQYF. The CDR3 DNA is TGTGCCAGCAGCTTAGGTAGCGGGAGGGATACGCAGTATTTT.

The chain combines TRBV18 with TRBJ2-1, with D possibly TRBD1 on 5 matching bases. V shed 1 base and J shed 2 bases, with 6 bases lying between them. In germline, CDR1 is KGHSH, CDR2 LQKENI. The CDR3 totals 14 residues. The CDR3 sequence: CASSPQTAYNEQFF. The CDR3 DNA is TGTGCCAGCTCACCACAGACAGCCTACAATGAGCAGTTCTTC.

The rearrangement links TRBV5-1 to TRBJ1-1; the match to TRBD1 covers 8 bases. The V gene end was trimmed by 4 bases and the J gene end by 0 bases; junction bases not matched to a gene: 5. CDR3 size: 15 residues. CDR1 and CDR2 from the germline V gene are SGHRS and YFSETQ. The CDR3 protein is CASSGQGRVNTEAFF. CDR3 bases: TGCGCCAGCAGCGGACAGGGAAGGGTGAACACTGAAGCTTTCTTT. The variable domain in full, completed from reference TRBV5-1 and TRBJ1-1, reads KAGVTQTPRYLIKTRGQQVTLSCSPISGHRSVSWYQQTPGQGLQFLFEYFSETQRNKGNFPGRFSGRQFSNSRSEMNVSTLELGDSALYLCASSGQGRVNTEAFFGQGTRLTVV.

The rearrangement joins TRBV5-1 to TRBJ2-3, with TRBD2 as a possible D gene (6 bases). CDR3 size: 15 residues. Germline CDR1 reads SGHRS; CDR2 reads YFSETQ. V lost 4 bases and J 1 base, leaving 13 bases between the germline ends. This chain's CDR3 is CASSGGRGGTDTQYF. The DNA of the CDR3 is TGCGCCAGCAGCGGAGGGAGAGGGGGCACAGATACGCAGTATTTT.

This clone was found once. This CDR3 is CASSEGQGYSGAFF. The CDR3 bases are TGTGCCAGCAGCGAGGGACAGGGGTATAGCGGAGCTTTCTTT. The rearrangement uses TRBV11-2 and TRBJ1-1; TRBD1 matches at 10 bases. The CDR3 spans 14 residues. The V segment lost 5 bases and the J segment 10 bases; nucleotides outside the gene matches: 10. Germline CDR1 and CDR2: SGHAT and FQNNGV.

In nucleotides, the CDR3 is TGTGCCAGCAGCCCGTATGAAGAGACCCAGTACTTC. Amino acid sequence: CASSPYEETQYF. J is TRBJ2-5 and V is TRBV7-9; D is unresolved. Germline loops: CDR1 SEHNR, CDR2 FQNEAQ (reference sequence). This CDR3 spans 12 amino acids. Trimming took off 5 bases at V and 3 bases at J, with 7 bases between the two ends.

The gene calls are TRBV6-1 and TRBJ2-3; TRBD2 matches 11 bases. Germline-derived CDR1 and CDR2 are MNHNS and SASEGT. J was trimmed by 1 base and V by 0 bases; bases with no gene match: 12. The CDR3 is made up of 20 amino acids. The CDR3 region is CASSEAPMASGRSGTDTQYF. In nucleotides, the CDR3 is TGTGCCAGCAGTGAAGCGCCGATGGCTAGCGGGAGGTCTGGCACAGATACGCAGTATTTT.

The chain links TRBV5-1 to TRBJ2-1, with D tentatively TRBD2 (6 bases). This CDR3 region has 15 residues. Deletions cut 4 bases from V and 10 bases from J, with 21 bases between. Per germline, CDR1 SGHRS and CDR2 YFSETQ. In DNA, the CDR3 is TGCGCCAGCAGCCCGGAATCCGCGGGGCCCGTCGAGCAGTTCTTC. Translation gives CASSPESAGPVEQFF. Looking up the rest from reference TRBV5-1 and TRBJ2-1 gives the full variable domain: KAGVTQTPRYLIKTRGQQVTLSCSPISGHRSVSWYQQTPGQGLQFLFEYFSETQRNKGNFPGRFSGRQFSNSRSEMNVSTLELGDSALYLCASSPESAGPVEQFFGPGTRLTVL.

This rearrangement joins TRBV24-1 to TRBJ1-5; 11 nucleotides align to TRBD1. V was clipped by 2 bases and J by 6 bases; unmatched bases: 8. Germline V CDR1 and CDR2: KGHDR, SFDVKD. The CDR3 totals 17 residues. The CDR3 here is CATSDSRTGGVGQPQHF. The CDR3, as DNA: TGTGCCACCAGTGATTCCCGGACAGGGGGCGTGGGTCAGCCCCAGCATTTT.

V is TRBV9 and J is TRBJ1-5; D possibly corresponds to TRBD1 (6 bases). Germline V gene sequence: CDR1 SGDLS, CDR2 YYNGEE. CDR3 length: 15 residues. V was clipped by 0 bases and J by 6 bases, with 13 bases between them. The CDR3 is CASSVGGGAGQPQHF. As DNA, the CDR3 is TGTGCCAGCAGCGTAGGAGGGGGAGCAGGTCAGCCCCAGCATTTT.